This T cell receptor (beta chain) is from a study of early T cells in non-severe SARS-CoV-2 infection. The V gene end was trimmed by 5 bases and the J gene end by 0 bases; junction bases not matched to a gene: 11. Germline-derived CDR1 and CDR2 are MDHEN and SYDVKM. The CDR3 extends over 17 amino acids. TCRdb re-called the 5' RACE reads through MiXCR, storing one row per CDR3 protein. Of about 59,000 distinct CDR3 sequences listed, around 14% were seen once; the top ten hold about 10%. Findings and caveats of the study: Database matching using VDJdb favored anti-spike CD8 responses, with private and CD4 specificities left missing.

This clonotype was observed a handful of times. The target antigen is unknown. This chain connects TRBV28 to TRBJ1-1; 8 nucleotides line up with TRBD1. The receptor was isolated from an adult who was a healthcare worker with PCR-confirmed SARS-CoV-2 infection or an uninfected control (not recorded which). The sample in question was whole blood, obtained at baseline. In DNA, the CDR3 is TGTGCCAGCAGTCCCGTCAAAGGGGGACAGGTGAACACTGAAGCTTTCTTT. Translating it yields CASSPVKGGQVNTEAFF.